This T cell receptor (beta chain) was sequenced for a study of CD8+CD57+ T cells in acquired aplastic anemia. The wider study: DNA recovered from sorted CD4+ and CD8+ cells had a mean of roughly 3 ug. Study-level results: Patients showed no significant difference from controls in CD8+ Simpson's diversity. Patients and controls shared nearly 30 CD8+ CDR3 sequences, which appeared highly expressed in patients and within their immunodominant clones.

The patients chosen for sequencing had shown expansion of CD8+CD57+ cells (detected by flow cytometry). Untreated patients provided the blood samples, with no therapy given before sampling. Genomic DNA served as template for TCR beta VDJ and CDR3 profiling. From the reads, TCRdb called clonotypes with MiXCR, one entry per CDR3 protein. The table records 150,000 or so distinct CDR3 sequences, approximately 51% of them present only once. Ten or more counts support this clonotype. Its target is not known. There are 14 residues in the CDR3. V was clipped by 6 bases and J by 7 bases, with 16 bases between them. CDR1 and CDR2 from the germline V gene are LNHDA and SQIVND (reference sequence).

The chain links TRBV19 to TRBJ1-5, with TRBD1 as a possible D gene (6 bases). The specimen was sorted CD4+, CD8+, or CD8+CD57+ T cells (not recorded which) from PBMCs. The source of this sequence is a human donor with aplastic anemia. This CDR3 is CASRNDVGGQPQHF. The DNA of the CDR3 is TGTGCCAGTAGAAATGACGTGGGGGGCCAGCCCCAGCATTTT.